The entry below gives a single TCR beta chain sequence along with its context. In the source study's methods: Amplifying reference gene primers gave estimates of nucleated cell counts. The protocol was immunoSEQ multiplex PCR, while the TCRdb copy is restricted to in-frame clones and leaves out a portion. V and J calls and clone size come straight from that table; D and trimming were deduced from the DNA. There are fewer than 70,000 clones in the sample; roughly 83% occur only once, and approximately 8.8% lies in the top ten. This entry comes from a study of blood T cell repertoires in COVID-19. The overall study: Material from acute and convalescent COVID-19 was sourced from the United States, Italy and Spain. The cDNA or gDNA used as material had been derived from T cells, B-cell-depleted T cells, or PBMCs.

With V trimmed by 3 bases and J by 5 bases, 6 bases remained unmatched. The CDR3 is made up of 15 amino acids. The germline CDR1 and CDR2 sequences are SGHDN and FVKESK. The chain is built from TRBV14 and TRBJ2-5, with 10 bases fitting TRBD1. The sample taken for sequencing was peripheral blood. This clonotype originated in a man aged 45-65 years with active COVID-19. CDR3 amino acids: CASSHGQGEWETQYF. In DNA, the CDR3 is TGTGCCAGCAGCCACGGACAGGGGGAATGGGAGACCCAGTACTTC.